This entry lists 28 T cell receptor beta chains sequenced from one sample in a study of T cells after yellow fever vaccination (dated by TCRdb to 2018 to 2020). In light of the paper, this sample's treatment or condition label describes: live attenuated yellow fever vaccine strain. The library was produced with 5' RACE. TCRdb shows the sequencer as Illumina HiSeq 2500. TCRdb cleaned the public reads at Q25 with fastp, built clones with MiXCR and kept in-frame beta chains. Under each unique CDR3 protein, matching rows form one entry showing the most common genes and DNA. Here the sample has tens of thousands of distinct CDR3 sequences; roughly 7% occur a single time. The ten largest clones represent around 30% of the sample. The material sequenced was CD8+ T cells sorted from PBMCs, taken around 10 days after the first yellow fever vaccination. The receptor set was obtained from a man between 18 and 35 years old who received the YFV17D yellow fever vaccine.

This clonotype showed up just a few times. CDR3 DNA sequence: TGCGCCAGCAGCCAACTTATACGCACAGATACGCAGTATTTT. Its translation: CASSQLIRTDTQYF. The chain joins TRBV4-1 to TRBJ2-3, with no clear D. In germline, CDR1 is MGHRA, CDR2 YSYEKL. The CDR3 covers 14 residues. Deletions cut 2 bases from V and 1 base from J, with 7 bases between.

A word on this clonotype: It may be a read error: a sequence one base away is much more abundant. The chain has TRBV7-9 and TRBJ2-1, with a weak D call TRBD2 (6 bases). The germline CDR1 and CDR2 sequences are SEHNR and FQNEAQ (reference sequence). The ends were cut back, 5 bases at V and 8 bases at J, with 22 bases in the middle. The CDR3 has 16 residues. The CDR3 loop is CASSPDAGSMEYEQFF. CDR3 DNA sequence: TGTGCCAGCAGCCCCGACGCGGGATCCATGGAATATGAGCAGTTCTTC. Full variable domain (missing parts from reference TRBV7-9 and TRBJ2-1): DTGVSQNPRHKITKRGQNVTFRCDPISEHNRLYWYRQTLGQGPEFLTYFQNEAQLEKSRLLSDRFSAERPKGSFSTLEIQRTEQGDSAMYLCASSPDAGSMEYEQFFGPGTRLTVL.

This clonotype was found many times. The gene calls are TRBV6-5 and TRBJ2-1; no clear D. Germline values: CDR1 MNHEY, CDR2 SVGAGI. The CDR3 has 15 amino acids. The ends were cut back, 4 bases at V and 0 bases at J, with 10 bases in the middle. Here the CDR3 reads CASSFRDFSYNEQFF. The CDR3 bases are TGTGCCAGCAGTTTTAGGGATTTCTCCTACAATGAGCAGTTCTTC.

This clonotype was seen more than once but under ten times. This chain connects TRBV7-9 to TRBJ2-5; D is uncertain. Per the germline V gene, CDR1 is SEHNR and CDR2 is FQNEAQ (reference sequence). Trimming took 0 bases from V and 6 from J, leaving 5 bases between them. The CDR3 spans 12 residues. The CDR3 sequence is CASSLAIKTQYF. The CDR3 coding sequence is TGTGCCAGCAGCTTAGCGATAAAGACCCAGTACTTC.

This clonotype has a count of ten or more. This rearrangement joins TRBV5-6 to TRBJ2-5; TRBD2 is a possible D gene (5 bases). This CDR3 comprises 14 residues. V was shortened by 4 bases and J by 1 base, with 11 bases between the two germline ends. Per germline, CDR1 SGHDT and CDR2 YYEEEE. The CDR3 spells CASSDPGFQETQYF. Written as DNA, the CDR3 is TGTGCCAGCAGCGACCCGGGATTCCAAGAGACCCAGTACTTC.

This clonotype was recorded a few times. This chain links TRBV14 with TRBJ2-7; the match to TRBD1 covers 8 bases. This CDR3 is built from 13 residues. Per the germline V gene, CDR1 is SGHDN and CDR2 is FVKESK. V dropped 2 bases and J dropped 3; count of bases not matched to a gene: 0. This CDR3 is CASSQTGGYEQYF. The CDR3 bases are TGTGCCAGCAGCCAAACAGGGGGCTACGAGCAGTACTTC.

This clonotype showed up many times. The chain combines TRBV12-3 or TRBV12-4 with TRBJ2-3, with D perhaps matching TRBD2 (7 bases). This CDR3 region has 16 residues. V lost 7 bases and J 3 bases, leaving 20 bases between the germline ends. The CDR3 loop is CASNLGEGGETDTQYF. For the CDR3, the DNA is TGTGCCAGCAACCTAGGGGAGGGGGGCGAAACAGATACGCAGTATTTT.

In its sample, this clonotype was seen many times. The rearrangement links TRBV7-9 to TRBJ1-2; 8 positions match TRBD1. The length of the CDR3 is 16 residues. V gave up 1 base and J gave up 5 bases; unmatched junction bases: 9. Germline CDR1 reads SEHNR; CDR2 reads FQNEAQ (reference sequence). The CDR3, as DNA: TGTGCCAGCAGCTTAGAGTTTGGACAGGGTGTATATGGCTACACCTTC. It specifies CASSLEFGQGVYGYTF.

There are many counts of this clonotype. The rearrangement links TRBV12-3 or TRBV12-4 to TRBJ2-7; D uncertain. Trimming took 5 bases from V and 5 from J, leaving 16 bases between them. The CDR3 is 14 residues long. The CDR3 here is CASSPRAGRNEQYF. The CDR3 bases are TGTGCCAGCAGTCCCCGGGCAGGTCGCAACGAGCAGTACTTC.

The chain joins TRBV7-9 to TRBJ2-5; D is uncertain. Trimming took 6 bases from V and 5 from J, leaving 10 bases between them. The CDR3 covers 12 residues. CDR1 and CDR2 (germline): SEHNR, FQNEAQ (reference sequence). CDR3 in DNA: TGTGCCAGCAGGGGAACCCAGGAGACCCAGTACTTC. Amino acids: CASRGTQETQYF.

This clonotype has more than one count but fewer than ten. The genes are TRBV5-1 and TRBJ2-1; 7 bases are a match to TRBD2. J lost 3 bases, V lost 0 bases, and 15 bases had no gene match. CDR3 length equals 19 residues. Germline assignment: CDR1 SGHRS and CDR2 YFSETQ. CDR3 in amino acids: CASSLGPSGVRSVYNEQFF. CDR3 sequence (DNA): TGCGCCAGCAGCTTGGGGCCTAGCGGAGTACGTTCTGTCTACAATGAGCAGTTCTTC. Based on the CDR3 plus reference TRBV5-1 and TRBJ2-1, the full variable domain is KAGVTQTPRYLIKTRGQQVTLSCSPISGHRSVSWYQQTPGQGLQFLFEYFSETQRNKGNFPGRFSGRQFSNSRSEMNVSTLELGDSALYLCASSLGPSGVRSVYNEQFFGPGTRLTVL.

This clonotype occurred many times. The chain couples TRBV20-1 to TRBJ2-7; D uncertain. CDR1 is DFQATT and CDR2 is SNEGSKA in the germline V gene (reference sequence). There are 16 residues in the CDR3. V dropped 0 bases and J dropped 3 bases, with 18 bases sitting between them. CDR3 bases: TGCAGTGCTAGAGATGATTTGGAAGGGAAGGGCTACGAGCAGTACTTC. This encodes CSARDDLEGKGYEQYF.

This clonotype came up a few times. The chain joins TRBV7-2 to TRBJ2-2; D call uncertain. V lost 2 bases to trimming and J lost 6 bases, with 13 bases between them. The CDR3 length is 15 residues. The germline V gene encodes CDR1 SGHTA and CDR2 FQGNSA. The chain's CDR3 is CASSLLRTIPGELFF. The CDR3 nucleotides read TGTGCCAGCAGCTTACTACGGACCATTCCCGGGGAGCTGTTTTTT.

This clonotype has just a few counts. The chain recombines TRBV7-9 with TRBJ2-3, with D unresolved. The CDR3 has 15 residues. Deletions cut 2 bases from V and 4 bases from J, with 13 bases between. Germline CDR1 is SEHNR and CDR2 is FQNEAQ (reference sequence). The CDR3 protein is CASSLYSGEADTQYF. The CDR3 nucleotides read TGTGCCAGCAGCTTATATTCCGGCGAGGCAGATACGCAGTATTTT.

The table lists this clonotype with many counts. The rearrangement uses TRBV12-3 or TRBV12-4 and TRBJ2-3, with 7 bases that match TRBD2. The CDR3 contains 15 residues. Germline trimming cut 8 bases from V and 1 base from J; bases unmatched to any gene: 9. CDR3 coding DNA: TGTGCCAGCGGGGCAGCGGGGACCCGCACAGATACGCAGTATTTT. This translates into CASGAAGTRTDTQYF.

This clonotype was detected ten times or more. The rearrangement uses TRBV24-1 and TRBJ2-5, with a possible D match to TRBD1 (5 bases). Trimming shortened V by 3 bases and J by 1 base, and 11 bases separated the two germline ends. Germline CDR1 is KGHDR and CDR2 is SFDVKD. This CDR3 spans 15 amino acids. For the CDR3, the DNA is TGTGCCACCAGTGATCCTGGACACCTCCAAGAGACCCAGTACTTC. This sequence encodes CATSDPGHLQETQYF.

This clonotype was observed many times. The chain links TRBV5-5 to TRBJ2-1; 9 bases agree with TRBD2. The CDR3 has 14 residues. V dropped 2 bases and J dropped 7; count of bases not matched to a gene: 4. CDR1 and CDR2 from the germline V gene are SGHKS and YYEKEE (reference sequence). CDR3: CASSFGTSKNEQFF. The CDR3, as DNA: TGTGCCAGCAGCTTTGGGACTAGCAAGAATGAGCAGTTCTTC.

This clonotype was counted between two and nine times. CDR3: CATSDRAYQPQHF. The CDR3 coding sequence is TGTGCCACATCCGACAGGGCCTATCAGCCCCAGCATTTT. V and J are TRBV12-3 or TRBV12-4 and TRBJ1-5; 7 bases align to TRBD1. V shed 10 bases, J shed 5 bases, and the junction held 8 bases outside the gene matches. The CDR3 is 13 residues long.

The chain is built from TRBV4-1 and TRBJ2-2; a weak D match, TRBD1 (6 bases). V lost 1 base, J lost 5 bases, and 11 bases lay in between. The germline V gene has CDR1 MGHRA and CDR2 YSYEKL. This CDR3 contains 15 residues. CDR3 sequence: CASSQVGQGTGELFF. The CDR3 nucleotides read TGCGCCAGCAGCCAAGTGGGGCAGGGGACCGGGGAGCTGTTTTTT.

This clonotype was seen a handful of times. This chain uses TRBV4-1 with TRBJ1-1; 8 nucleotides match TRBD1. Unmatched junction bases numbered 3, after V lost 0 bases and J lost 0 bases. This CDR3 contains 16 residues. Germline CDR1 MGHRA, CDR2 YSYEKL. CDR3 sequence (DNA): TGCGCCAGCAGCCAAGATTGGGACAGGTTGAACACTGAAGCTTTCTTT. Encoded protein: CASSQDWDRLNTEAFF.

This clonotype showed up just a few times. The chain couples TRBV18 to TRBJ2-7; no firm D call. The CDR3 loop spans 17 amino acids. V lost 2 bases to trimming and J lost 5 bases, with 22 bases between them. Germline V lookup: CDR1 KGHSH, CDR2 LQKENI. The CDR3 reads CASSPIVGVRNLNEQYF. CDR3 coding DNA: TGTGCCAGCTCACCAATAGTTGGGGTGCGGAACCTCAACGAGCAGTACTTC. Supplemented by reference TRBV18 and TRBJ2-7, the full variable domain reads NAGVMQNPRHLVRRRGQEARLRCSPMKGHSHVYWYRQLPEEGLKFMVYLQKENIIDESGMPKERFSAEFPKEGPSILRIQQVVRGDSAAYFCASSPIVGVRNLNEQYFGPGTRLTVT.

The chain links TRBV3-1 to TRBJ2-7, with 7 bases fitting TRBD1. This CDR3 has 17 amino acids. V lost 0 bases to trimming and J lost 6 bases; unmatched junction nucleotides: 14. Germline assignment: CDR1 LGHDT and CDR2 YNNKEL (reference sequence). The CDR3 region is CASSQDGGEGARLEQYV. The DNA of the CDR3 is TGTGCCAGCAGCCAAGATGGAGGAGAGGGGGCGCGCCTCGAGCAGTACGTC.

This clonotype was recorded many times. The chain joins TRBV15 to TRBJ2-7; no firm D call. This CDR3 is built from 13 residues. Trimming removed 1 base from V and 6 bases from J, with 10 bases in between. CDR1 and CDR2 from the germline V gene are LNHNV and YYDKDF (reference sequence). CDR3 protein: CATSRGEWSEQYF. CDR3 in DNA: TGTGCCACCAGCAGAGGCGAATGGAGCGAGCAGTACTTC.

The table lists this clonotype with many counts. The chain recombines TRBV4-2 with TRBJ2-3; no clear D. The V and J ends lost 2 bases and 1 base respectively, with 13 bases between them. Looked up from germline, CDR1 is LGHNA and CDR2 is YNFKEQ. The CDR3 length is 16 residues. The CDR3 nucleotides are TGTGCCAGCAGCCAATCCCCCCTTGGCGGCACAGATACGCAGTATTTT. Translated, it gives CASSQSPLGGTDTQYF.

This clonotype has at least ten counts. The V gene is TRBV7-9, the J gene TRBJ1-1; weak D call: TRBD1 (5 bases). Between the trimmed V and J ends, which lost 6 bases and 8 bases, there was a span of 13 bases. The germline V gene has CDR1 SEHNR and CDR2 FQNEAQ (reference sequence). The CDR3 runs 12 residues. The CDR3 DNA reads as TGTGCCAGCAGACGAATAGGGGTCGAAGCTTTCTTT. This encodes CASRRIGVEAFF.

The chain combines TRBV27 with TRBJ1-6; D is ambiguous. Germline-derived CDR1 and CDR2 are MNHEY and SMNVEV (reference sequence). The CDR3 totals 18 residues. The V gene lost 5 bases and the J gene lost 0 bases, with 17 bases spanning the gap. CDR3 nucleotides: TGTGCCAGCAGTCTCACAGTCCCCCAAAGCTCCTATAATTCACCCCTCCACTTT. Translating it yields CASSLTVPQSSYNSPLHF.

This clonotype was observed many times. The CDR3 DNA reads TGCGCCAGCAGCCAACAGGGGAACAATGAGCAGTTCTTC. Encoded protein: CASSQQGNNEQFF. The chain has TRBV4-1 and TRBJ2-1; a possible D gene is TRBD1 (6 bases). The CDR3 runs 13 residues. From germline, CDR1 is MGHRA and CDR2 YSYEKL. V was cut by 2 bases and J by 5 bases, with 7 bases left in between.

At least ten counts were recorded for this clonotype. The chain links TRBV11-2 to TRBJ2-5; no clear D gene. The V gene lost 1 base and the J gene lost 5 bases, with 20 bases spanning the gap. The CDR3 runs 17 residues. CDR1 and CDR2 from the germline V gene are SGHAT and FQNNGV. CDR3 bases: TGTGCCAGCAGCTTAGGGGAAGTCCGGACGGATTGGGAGACCCAGTACTTC. Translated, it gives CASSLGEVRTDWETQYF.